Listed below are T cell receptor beta chains from one sample, sequenced in a study of Ad26.COV2.S vaccination and SARS-CoV-2 variants. The repertoire was sequenced with immunoSEQ multiplex PCR; TCRdb's copy has only in-frame clones and lacks some. The table has 120,000 to 150,000 clones, about nine tenths seen once; the top ten hold more than 4.5%. Sequencing was performed on peripheral blood, taken after recovery from COVID-19. These TCRs come from a human donor who had recovered from COVID-19. Each CDR3 is given with its conserved first and last residue. A D gene is named only where the DNA matches it firmly. Size values are once, few and many counts, or a class for expanded clones, and some rows have none.

TRBV7-2	TRBJ2-5	.	14	TRBD1	TGTGCCAGCAGCTTATACAGGGGGCTCGAGACCCAGTACTTC	CASSLYRGLETQYF
TRBV27	TRBJ2-2	few	12	.	TGTGCCAGCAGTTTATCAGCCGGGGAGCTGTTTTTT	CASSLSAGELFF
TRBV7-2	TRBJ2-1	.	15	.	TGTGCCAGCAGCATAGCGCGGGGTGTCTACAATGAGCAGTTCTTC	CASSIARGVYNEQFF
TRBV10-1	TRBJ1-5	.	13	.	TGCGCCAGCAGTCCTGGGGGCAATCAGCCCCAGCATTTT	CASSPGGNQPQHF
TRBV11-2	TRBJ2-7	.	15	.	TGTGCCAGCAGCTTAGATCGGTTCAAGGGCTACGAGCAGTACTTC	CASSLDRFKGYEQYF
TRBV4-3	TRBJ1-4	.	14	.	TGCGCCAGCAGCCAACAACACATTAATGAAAAACTGTTTTTT	CASSQQHINEKLFF
TRBV29-1	TRBJ2-5	.	14	TRBD2	TGCAGCGTTGGCTTTCGCGGGGGGCAAGAGACCCAGTACTTC	CSVGFRGGQETQYF
TRBV12-1	TRBJ1-4	.	16	.	TGTGCCAGCACCCCTTTCGGTTTGGGAGAAGGAGAAAAACTGTTTTTT	CASTPFGLGEGEKLFF
TRBV7-9	TRBJ2-2	.	17	.	TGTGCCAGCAGCACCGCCATGGGTAACGCGAACACCGGGGAGCTGTTTTTT	CASSTAMGNANTGELFF
TRBV4-1	TRBJ1-1	.	14	TRBD1	TGCGCCAGCAGCCGAGGGACAGGGGGAACTGAAGCTTTCTTT	CASSRGTGGTEAFF
TRBV9	TRBJ1-4	.	15	.	TGTGCCAGCAGCGTAGCGGGCTGGCTTAATGAAAAACTGTTTTTT	CASSVAGWLNEKLFF